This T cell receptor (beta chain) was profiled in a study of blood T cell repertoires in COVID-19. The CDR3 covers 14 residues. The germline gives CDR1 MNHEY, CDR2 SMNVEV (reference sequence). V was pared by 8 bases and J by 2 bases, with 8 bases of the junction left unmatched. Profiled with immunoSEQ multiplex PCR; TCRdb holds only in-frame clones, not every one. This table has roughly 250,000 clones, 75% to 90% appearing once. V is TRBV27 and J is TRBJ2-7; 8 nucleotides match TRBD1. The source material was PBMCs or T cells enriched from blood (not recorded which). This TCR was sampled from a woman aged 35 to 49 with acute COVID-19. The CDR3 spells CASRFTGGPYEQYF. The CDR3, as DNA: TGTGCCAGCCGATTTACAGGGGGTCCCTACGAGCAGTACTTC.